The rows below give T cell receptor beta chains drawn from one sample of a study of cytomegalovirus exposure and HLA in healthy donors. Repertoires were generated with immunoSEQ multiplex PCR, while TCRdb's copy carries only in-frame clones and drops some. The profile shows about 140,000 clones, 70% to 85% of them singletons. The sequencing sample was made of PBMCs. These receptors were taken from a woman in her thirties or forties in good health and CMV-seronegative. Each CDR3 is given without its conserved first and last residue.

length: 10
J: TRBJ1-2
V: TRBV28
CDR3: ASTDRGYGYT

length: 12
J: TRBJ2-7
V: TRBV28
CDR3: ASSSGTGVYEQY

length: 13
J: TRBJ2-5
V: TRBV7-9
CDR3: ASSLELGGQETQY

length: 13
J: TRBJ1-5
V: TRBV5-3
CDR3: ARRKFRGTGQPQH

length: 13
J: TRBJ2-1
V: TRBV6-4
CDR3: ASSDSTSGSNEQF

length: 12
J: TRBJ2-1
V: TRBV11-2
CDR3: ASSSASEYNEQF

length: 14
J: TRBJ1-2
V: TRBV9
CDR3: ASSVAEQGRSYGYT

length: 11
J: TRBJ1-2
V: TRBV28
CDR3: ASSLGAGVGYT

length: 13
J: TRBJ1-4
V: TRBV21-1
CDR3: ACNYGTPLNEKLF

length: 13
J: TRBJ1-1
V: TRBV5-6
CDR3: ASSFAGTGVTEAF

length: 12
J: TRBJ2-7
V: TRBV7-9
CDR3: ASSTPGQGHEQY

length: 12
J: TRBJ2-7
V: TRBV19
CDR3: ASSPDRDNYEQY

length: 12
J: TRBJ1-3
V: TRBV5-1
CDR3: ASSPGQETDTIY

length: 12
J: TRBJ1-5
V: TRBV28
CDR3: ASRTTGGDQPQH

length: 13
J: TRBJ1-5
V: TRBV9
CDR3: ASSETQGPNQPQH

length: 13
J: TRBJ2-1
V: TRBV9
CDR3: ASSVVEKPYNEQF

length: 13
J: TRBJ2-1
V: TRBV27
CDR3: ASSLTSGRANEQF

length: 13
J: TRBJ2-1
V: TRBV10-1
CDR3: ASSESQPGYNEQF

length: 15
J: TRBJ1-1
V: TRBV9
CDR3: ASSVVGQGAQNTEAF

length: 12
J: TRBJ2-7
V: TRBV28
CDR3: ASSHRGPPYEQY

length: 13
J: TRBJ2-1
V: TRBV18
CDR3: ASSPSASSYNEQF

length: 12
J: TRBJ1-5
V: TRBV5-5
CDR3: ASSPTQANQPQH

length: 11
J: TRBJ2-1
V: TRBV29-1
CDR3: SASGQGMNEQF

length: 11
J: TRBJ2-1
V: TRBV5-1
CDR3: ASSREGLNEQF

length: 10
J: TRBJ2-5
V: TRBV6-6
CDR3: ASRGVEETQY

length: 14
J: TRBJ2-3
V: TRBV7-9
CDR3: SSSRGAPAGTDTQY

length: 13
J: TRBJ2-7
V: TRBV5-1
CDR3: ASSFRLAGAYEQY

length: 16
J: TRBJ1-5
V: TRBV28
CDR3: ASDAPGQGPYSNQPQH

length: 14
J: TRBJ1-1
V: TRBV5-6
CDR3: ASSPFRAGRNTEAF

length: 11
J: TRBJ1-5
V: TRBV28
CDR3: ASSLLGWQPQH

length: 11
J: TRBJ2-4
V: TRBV28
CDR3: ASRRRVGGIQY

length: 14
J: TRBJ2-2
V: TRBV5-1
CDR3: ASSLSLAENTGELF

length: 12
J: TRBJ2-5
V: TRBV30
CDR3: AWNTGTGVETQY

length: 12
J: TRBJ2-7
V: TRBV2
CDR3: ASSGSGGFHEQY

length: 11
J: TRBJ1-5
V: TRBV5-5
CDR3: ASDRDGDQPQH

length: 12
J: TRBJ2-7
V: TRBV5-1
CDR3: ASSLGRRGDEQY

length: 11
J: TRBJ2-7
V: TRBV27
CDR3: ASSSLDSHEQY

length: 14
J: TRBJ2-1
V: TRBV7-2
CDR3: ASSSSWTSGRYEQF

length: 13
J: TRBJ2-5
V: TRBV7-3
CDR3: ASSLRQGSVETQY

length: 14
J: TRBJ1-2
V: TRBV6-5
CDR3: ASSYPSTTAPYGYT

length: 11
J: TRBJ2-7
V: TRBV7-6
CDR3: ASSRTEPYEQY

length: 15
J: TRBJ1-1
V: TRBV27
CDR3: ASSLLGTGGAGTEAF

length: 13
J: TRBJ2-1
V: TRBV4-3
CDR3: ASSPGQGSYNEQF

length: 13
J: TRBJ2-7
V: TRBV6-6
CDR3: ASIGRTGGPYEQY

length: 13
J: TRBJ2-1
V: TRBV6-5
CDR3: ASSYDRGSYNEQF

length: 12
J: TRBJ1-1
V: TRBV6-1
CDR3: ATSLGGRNTEAF

length: 12
J: TRBJ2-7
V: TRBV6-1
CDR3: ASSETYGGHEQY

length: 11
J: TRBJ1-5
V: TRBV6-6
CDR3: ASIKQDSQPQH

length: 13
J: TRBJ1-2
V: TRBV29-1
CDR3: SVPTLGLTGKGYT

length: 14
J: TRBJ2-7
V: TRBV4-1
CDR3: ASSAGAGRVSYEQY